This TCR beta chain was observed in a study of blood T cell repertoires in COVID-19. Study details: T cells, B-cell-depleted T cells, or PBMCs provided the cDNA or gDNA that served as material.

CDR1 and CDR2 (germline): SQVTM, ANQGSEA. V gave up 6 bases and J gave up 6 bases; unmatched junction bases: 15. CDR3 size: 16 residues. This clone was detected only once. Source study methods: Reference gene primers were amplified, and this amplification served to estimate nucleated cell counts. Libraries were prepared by immunoSEQ multiplex PCR; TCRdb keeps only in-frame clonotypes and omits some of them. For V, J and clone size, that table is used; D and trimming come from the DNA. This table has 70,000 or so clones, 60% to 85% appearing once. The source of this sequence is an older man with acute or convalescent COVID-19. V gene TRBV29-1 combines with J gene TRBJ2-1; 9 bases are a match to TRBD2. Sequencing was performed on peripheral blood. The CDR3 here is CSVPLRAGGFGNEQFF. The DNA of the CDR3 is TGCAGCGTGCCCCTCCGAGCGGGAGGCTTTGGCAATGAGCAGTTCTTC.